This TCR beta chain was profiled in a study of cytomegalovirus exposure and HLA in healthy donors. Broader study findings: In an earlier analysis, in 620 or so donors, most V segments appeared productive either ~90% or ~30% of the time. Donors belonging to an Asian-associated ancestry cluster reportedly showed fewer N-insertions in productive TCRs than the roughly 670-donor mean, according to what a later analysis found. Researchers reported in a later analysis that common viral pathogens appeared linked to several top clusters. The study recorded around 160 TCR beta chains that were cytomegalovirus-associated.

About this clone: What it recognizes is unknown.

Primers: 60 Vbeta forward and 13 Jbeta reverse. TCRdb's table, derived via immunoSEQ multiplex PCR, lists solely in-frame clones and lacks some. The sample contains about 77,000 clones, 60% to 80% of which appear only once. The CDR3 covers 14 residues. Germline V gives CDR1 KGHSH, CDR2 LQKENI. V dropped 5 bases and J dropped 6 bases, with 17 bases sitting between them. Sequencing was performed on PBMCs. This rearrangement joins TRBV18 to TRBJ2-7, with D tentatively TRBD1 (6 bases). The origin of this receptor is a woman aged 40 to 55 in good health and CMV-seronegative. The CDR3 region has the DNA TGTGCCAGCTCATCCAGGGGCCGCCTTATCGAGCAGTACTTC. Protein product: CASSSRGRLIEQYF.